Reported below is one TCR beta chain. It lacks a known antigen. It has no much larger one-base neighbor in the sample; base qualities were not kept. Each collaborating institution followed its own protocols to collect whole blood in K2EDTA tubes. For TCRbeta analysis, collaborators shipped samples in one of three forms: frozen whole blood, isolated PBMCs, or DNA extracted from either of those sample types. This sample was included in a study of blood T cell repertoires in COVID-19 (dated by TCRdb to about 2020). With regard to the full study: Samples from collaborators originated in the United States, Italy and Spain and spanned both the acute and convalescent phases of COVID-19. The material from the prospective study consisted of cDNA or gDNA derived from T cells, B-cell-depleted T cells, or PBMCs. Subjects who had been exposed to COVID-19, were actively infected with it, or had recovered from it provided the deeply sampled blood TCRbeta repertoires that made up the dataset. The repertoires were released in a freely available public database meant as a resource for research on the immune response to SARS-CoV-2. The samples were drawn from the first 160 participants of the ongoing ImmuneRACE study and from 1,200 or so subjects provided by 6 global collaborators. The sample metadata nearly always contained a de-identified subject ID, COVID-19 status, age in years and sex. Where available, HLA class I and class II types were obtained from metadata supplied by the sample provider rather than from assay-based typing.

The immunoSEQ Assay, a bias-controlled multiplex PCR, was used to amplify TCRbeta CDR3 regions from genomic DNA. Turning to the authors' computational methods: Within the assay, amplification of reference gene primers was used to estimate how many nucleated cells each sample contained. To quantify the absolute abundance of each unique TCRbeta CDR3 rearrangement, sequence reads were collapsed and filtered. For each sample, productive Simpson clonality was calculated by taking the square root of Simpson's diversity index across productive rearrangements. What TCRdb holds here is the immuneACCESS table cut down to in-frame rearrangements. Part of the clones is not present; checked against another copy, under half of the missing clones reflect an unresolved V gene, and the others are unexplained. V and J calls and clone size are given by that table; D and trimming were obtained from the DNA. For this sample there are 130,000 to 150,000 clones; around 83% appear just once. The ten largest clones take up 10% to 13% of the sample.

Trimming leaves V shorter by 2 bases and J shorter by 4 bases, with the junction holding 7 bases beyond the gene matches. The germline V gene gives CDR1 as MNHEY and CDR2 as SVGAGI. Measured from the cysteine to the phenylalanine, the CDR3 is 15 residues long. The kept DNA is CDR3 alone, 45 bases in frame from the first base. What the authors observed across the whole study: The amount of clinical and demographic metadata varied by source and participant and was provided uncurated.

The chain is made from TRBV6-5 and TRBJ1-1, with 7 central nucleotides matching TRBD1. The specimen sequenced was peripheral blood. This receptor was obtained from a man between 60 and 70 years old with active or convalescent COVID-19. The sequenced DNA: TGTGCCAGCAGTTACGCCCACAGGGGTTCCACTGAAGCTTTCTTT. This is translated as CASSYAHRGSTEAFF.